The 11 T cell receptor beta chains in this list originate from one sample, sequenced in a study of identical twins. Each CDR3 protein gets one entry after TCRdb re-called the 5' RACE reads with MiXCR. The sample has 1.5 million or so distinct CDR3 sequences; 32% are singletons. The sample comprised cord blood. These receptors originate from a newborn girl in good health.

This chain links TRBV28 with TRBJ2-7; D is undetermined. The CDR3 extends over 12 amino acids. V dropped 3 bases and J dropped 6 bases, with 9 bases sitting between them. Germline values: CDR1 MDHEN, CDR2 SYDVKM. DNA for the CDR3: TGTGCCAGCAGTTTTTCCTTCGGCGAGCAGTACTTC. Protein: CASSFSFGEQYF.

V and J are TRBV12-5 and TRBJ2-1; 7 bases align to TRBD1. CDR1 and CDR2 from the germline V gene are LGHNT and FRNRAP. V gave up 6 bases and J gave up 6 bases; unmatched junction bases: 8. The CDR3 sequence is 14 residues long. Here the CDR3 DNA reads TGTGCTAGTGGGAGACAGGGATTTCCCAATGAGCAGTTCTTC. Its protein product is CASGRQGFPNEQFF.

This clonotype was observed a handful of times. The CDR3 DNA follows: TGTGCCAGCAGCTTATGGACAGGGGCAGGCACTGAAGCTTTCTTT. Protein product: CASSLWTGAGTEAFF. J is TRBJ1-1 and V is TRBV7-9; 9 bases fit TRBD1. J lost 4 bases, V lost 2 bases, and 5 bases had no gene match. The CDR3 extends over 15 amino acids. Looked up from germline, CDR1 is SEHNR and CDR2 is FQNEAQ (reference sequence).

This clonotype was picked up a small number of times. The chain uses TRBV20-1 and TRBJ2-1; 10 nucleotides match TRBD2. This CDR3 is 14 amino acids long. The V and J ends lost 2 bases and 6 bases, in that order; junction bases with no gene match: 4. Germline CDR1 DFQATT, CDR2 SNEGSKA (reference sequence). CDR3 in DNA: TGCAGTGCTAGAACGGGACTAGCGATCAATGAGCAGTTCTTC. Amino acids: CSARTGLAINEQFF.

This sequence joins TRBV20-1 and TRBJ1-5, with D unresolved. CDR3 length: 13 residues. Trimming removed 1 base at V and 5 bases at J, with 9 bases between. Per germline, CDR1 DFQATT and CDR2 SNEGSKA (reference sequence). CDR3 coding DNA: TGCAGTGCTAGAGGCCCAGGTCATCAGCCCCAGCATTTT. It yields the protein CSARGPGHQPQHF.

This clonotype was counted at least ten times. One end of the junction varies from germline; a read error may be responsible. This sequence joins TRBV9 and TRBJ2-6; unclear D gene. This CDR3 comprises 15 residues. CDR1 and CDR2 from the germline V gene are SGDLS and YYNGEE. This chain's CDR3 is CASSVDGSGANVLTF. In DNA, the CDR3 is TGCGCCAGCAGCGTTGACGGCTCTGGGGCCAACGTCCTGACTTTC.

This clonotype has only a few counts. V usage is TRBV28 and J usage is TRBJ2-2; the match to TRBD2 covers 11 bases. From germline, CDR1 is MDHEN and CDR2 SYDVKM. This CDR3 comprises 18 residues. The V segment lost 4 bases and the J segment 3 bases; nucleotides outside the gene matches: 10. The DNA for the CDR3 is TGTGCCAGCAGTTCTACCCCGGGACTAGCGGAAGACACCGGGGAGCTGTTTTTT. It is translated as CASSSTPGLAEDTGELFF.

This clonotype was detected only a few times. For the CDR3, the DNA is TGTGCCAGCAGCCAAGATGGACTAGCGGGAGGGTTAGATACGCAGTATTTT. It specifies CASSQDGLAGGLDTQYF. The rearrangement joins TRBV4-2 to TRBJ2-3, with 15 positions matching TRBD2. Germline loops: CDR1 LGHNA, CDR2 YNFKEQ. This CDR3 contains 17 residues. With V trimmed by 0 bases and J by 5 bases, 3 bases remained unmatched.

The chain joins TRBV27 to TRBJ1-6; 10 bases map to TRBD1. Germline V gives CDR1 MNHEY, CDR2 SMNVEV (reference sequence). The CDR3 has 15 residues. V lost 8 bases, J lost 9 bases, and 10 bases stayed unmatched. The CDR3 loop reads CASSNDRGRGSPLHF. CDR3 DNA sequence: TGTGCCAGCTCGAATGACAGGGGGCGCGGTTCACCCCTCCACTTT.

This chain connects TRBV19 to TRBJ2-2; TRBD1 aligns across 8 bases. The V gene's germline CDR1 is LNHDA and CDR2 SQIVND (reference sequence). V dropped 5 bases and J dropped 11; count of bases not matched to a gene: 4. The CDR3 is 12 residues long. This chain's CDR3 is CASSPGGLELFF. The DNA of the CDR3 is TGTGCCAGTAGTCCAGGGGGCTTAGAGCTGTTTTTT. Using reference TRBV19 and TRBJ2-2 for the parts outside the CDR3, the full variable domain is DGGITQSPKYLFRKEGQNVTLSCEQNLNHDAMYWYRQDPGQGLRLIYYSQIVNDFQKGDIAEGYSVSREKKESFPLTVTSAQKNPTAFYLCASSPGGLELFFGEGSRLTVL.

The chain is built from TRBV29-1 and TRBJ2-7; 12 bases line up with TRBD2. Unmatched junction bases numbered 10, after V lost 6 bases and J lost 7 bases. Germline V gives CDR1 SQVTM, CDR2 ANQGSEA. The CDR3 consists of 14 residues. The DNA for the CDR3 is TGCAGCGTCCAGACTAGCGGGGGTTACAATGAGCAGTACTTC. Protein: CSVQTSGGYNEQYF.